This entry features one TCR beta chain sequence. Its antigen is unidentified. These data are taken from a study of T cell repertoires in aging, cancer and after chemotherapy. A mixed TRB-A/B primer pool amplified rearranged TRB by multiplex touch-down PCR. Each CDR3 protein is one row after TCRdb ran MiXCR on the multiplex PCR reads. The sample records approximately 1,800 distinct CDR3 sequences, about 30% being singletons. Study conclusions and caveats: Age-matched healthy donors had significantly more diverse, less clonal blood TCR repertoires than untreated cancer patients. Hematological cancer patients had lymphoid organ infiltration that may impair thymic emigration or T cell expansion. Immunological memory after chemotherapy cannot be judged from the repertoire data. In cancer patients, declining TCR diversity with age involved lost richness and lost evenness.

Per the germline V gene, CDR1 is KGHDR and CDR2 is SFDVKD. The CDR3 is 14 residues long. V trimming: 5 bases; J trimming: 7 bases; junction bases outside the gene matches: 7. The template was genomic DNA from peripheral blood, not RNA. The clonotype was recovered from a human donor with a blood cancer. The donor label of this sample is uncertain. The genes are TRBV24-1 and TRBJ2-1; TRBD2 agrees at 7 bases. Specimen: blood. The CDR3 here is CATSAIGGGNEQFF. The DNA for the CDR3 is TGTGCCACCAGTGCAATTGGGGGGGGTAATGAGCAGTTCTTC.